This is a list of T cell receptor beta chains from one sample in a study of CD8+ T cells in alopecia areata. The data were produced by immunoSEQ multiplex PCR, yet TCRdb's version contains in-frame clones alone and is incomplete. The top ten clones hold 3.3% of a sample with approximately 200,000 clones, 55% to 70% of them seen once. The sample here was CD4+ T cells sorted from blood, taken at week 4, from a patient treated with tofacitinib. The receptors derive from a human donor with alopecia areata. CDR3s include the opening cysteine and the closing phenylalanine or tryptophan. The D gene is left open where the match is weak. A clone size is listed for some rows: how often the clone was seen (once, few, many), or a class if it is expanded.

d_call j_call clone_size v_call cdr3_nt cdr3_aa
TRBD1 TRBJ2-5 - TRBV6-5 TGTGCCAGCAGGGACAGGGGAGAGACCCAGTACTTC CASRDRGETQYF
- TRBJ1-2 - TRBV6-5 TGTGCCAGCAGGTCTACCCGCTATGGCTACACCTTC CASRSTRYGYTF
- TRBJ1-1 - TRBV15 TGTGCCACCAGCGGGGCAGGGGCGGGGAACACTGAAGCTTTCTTT CATSGAGAGNTEAFF
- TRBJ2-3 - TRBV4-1 TGCGCCAGCAGCCAAGGCGTCAGAGCCACAGATACGCAGTATTTT CASSQGVRATDTQYF
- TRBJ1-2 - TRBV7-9 TGTGCCAGCAGCTTAGCTGGGCAGGAACCTACCTATGGCTACACCTTC CASSLAGQEPTYGYTF
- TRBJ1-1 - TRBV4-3 TGCGCCAGCAGCCACGACCTGAGCACTGAAGCTTTCTTT CASSHDLSTEAFF
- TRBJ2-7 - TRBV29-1 TGCAGCGTTCGTCCCATACTTAGGGACGAGCAGTACTTC CSVRPILRDEQYF
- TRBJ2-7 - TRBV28 TGTGCCAGCAGCCCCACCCCTCGAGGGGCGTACGAGCAGTACTTC CASSPTPRGAYEQYF
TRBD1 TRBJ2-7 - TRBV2 TGTGCCAGCAGTGGACAGGGGTACGAGCAGTACTTC CASSGQGYEQYF
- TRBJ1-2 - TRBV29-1 TGCAGCGTTGAGAGGGGCCGACGCGGCTACACCTTC CSVERGRRGYTF
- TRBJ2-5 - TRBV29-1 TGCAGCGTTTCCGTTGGAGGCGGGGGCGGCGAGACCCAGTACTTC CSVSVGGGGGETQYF
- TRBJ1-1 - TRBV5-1 TGCGCCAGCAGCTTGGGTCAGGGAATCACTGAAGCTTTCTTT CASSLGQGITEAFF
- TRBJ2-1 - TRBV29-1 TGCAGCGGGCTAGTGTCTCAAAATTCTGAGCAGTTCTTC CSGLVSQNSEQFF
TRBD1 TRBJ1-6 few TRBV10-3 TGTGCCATCACTCTGGACAGGGCCTCACCCCTCCACTTT CAITLDRASPLHF
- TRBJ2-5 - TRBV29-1 TGCAGCGTTCATCTAGGCGGGGAGACCCAGTACTTC CSVHLGGETQYF
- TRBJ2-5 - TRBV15 TGTGCCACCAGCCCTACTATGGACGTCCAAGAGACCCAGTACTTC CATSPTMDVQETQYF
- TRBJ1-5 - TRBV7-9 TGTGCCAGCAGCTTCAGTGAAAATCAGCCCCAGCATTTT CASSFSENQPQHF